These 30 T cell receptor beta chains share one sample of origin, sequenced in a study of cytomegalovirus exposure and HLA in healthy donors. 60 Vbeta and 13 Jbeta primers were used in PCR. Clones were read by immunoSEQ multiplex PCR, and TCRdb kept only the in-frame ones, dropping some. This table holds approximately 290,000 clones, about 80% found once. The material sequenced was PBMCs. These receptors were obtained from a girl under 10 years old in good health and CMV-seronegative.

The chain uses TRBV12-5 and TRBJ1-1, with 9 positions matching TRBD1. Germline values: CDR1 LGHNT, CDR2 FRNRAP. J lost 4 bases, V lost 9 bases, and 9 bases had no gene match. This CDR3 has 14 amino acids. The CDR3 sequence: CASAQGAWSTEAFF. CDR3 coding DNA: TGTGCTAGCGCACAGGGGGCATGGAGCACTGAAGCTTTCTTT.

Regarding this clone: Other DNA sequences in this sample translate to the same CDR3. The chain is built from TRBV27 and TRBJ1-5; possibly TRBD1 for D (5 bases). Trimming removed 2 bases at V and 5 bases at J, with 7 bases between. The CDR3 extends over 13 amino acids. In germline, CDR1 is MNHEY, CDR2 SMNVEV (reference sequence). The CDR3 nucleotides are TGTGCCAGCAGTTTACAGGGTGATCAGCCCCAGCATTTT. It yields the protein CASSLQGDQPQHF.

This rearrangement joins TRBV6-5 to TRBJ1-6, with 7 nucleotides matching TRBD1. The CDR3 is made up of 15 amino acids. The V gene end was trimmed by 2 bases and the J gene end by 2 bases; junction bases not matched to a gene: 0. Germline V CDR1 and CDR2: MNHEY, SVGAGI. CDR3 protein: CASSYDRAYNSPLHF. In nucleotides, the CDR3 is TGTGCCAGCAGTTACGACAGGGCCTATAATTCACCCCTCCACTTT.

J is TRBJ1-1 and V is TRBV7-7; D gene ambiguous. The CDR3 loop spans 13 amino acids. Trimming left V 1 base short and J 1 base short, with 4 bases between. Germline V lookup: CDR1 SSHAT, CDR2 FNYEAQ (reference sequence). CDR3 in DNA: TGTGCCAGCAGCTTAGACAGGAACACTGAAGCTTTCTTT. This encodes CASSLDRNTEAFF.

The CDR3 DNA sequence: TGTGCCAGCAGTTTCGACAGGGGGTCCTACGAGCAGTACTTC. It specifies CASSFDRGSYEQYF. V and J are TRBV6-6 and TRBJ2-7; 9 bases fit TRBD1. The length of the CDR3 is 14 residues. Germline trimming cut 4 bases from V and 1 base from J; bases unmatched to any gene: 2. The V gene's germline CDR1 is MNHNY and CDR2 SVGAGI (reference sequence).

The genes are TRBV5-1 and TRBJ2-1; tentative D call: TRBD2 (7 bases). This CDR3 comprises 15 residues. Germline values: CDR1 SGHRS, CDR2 YFSETQ. V shed 4 bases and J shed 8 bases, with 19 bases lying between them. Here the CDR3 reads CASSPGGLRGDEQFF. In DNA, the CDR3 is TGCGCCAGCAGCCCGGGGGGACTAAGGGGGGATGAGCAGTTCTTC.

The J gene is TRBJ1-5, the V gene TRBV4-1; 8 bases align to TRBD1. V was pared by 4 bases and J by 3 bases, with 5 bases of the junction left unmatched. The CDR3 extends over 15 amino acids. Germline CDR1 is MGHRA and CDR2 is YSYEKL. In nucleotides, the CDR3 is TGCGCCAGCAGCCCAAGGACAGGGAACAATCAGCCCCAGCATTTT. It is translated as CASSPRTGNNQPQHF.

This clone has a single count. The rearrangement uses TRBV4-2 and TRBJ1-5, with 11 bases that match TRBD1. Trimming at V came to 4 bases and at J to 7 bases, leaving 6 bases not matched to a gene. The CDR3 is 15 residues long. CDR1 and CDR2 from the germline V gene are LGHNA and YNFKEQ. CDR3: CASSRTGGTGQPQHF. The CDR3 DNA is TGTGCCAGCAGCCGGACAGGGGGCACGGGACAGCCCCAGCATTTT.

The chain has TRBV7-9 and TRBJ2-5, with TRBD2 matching 7 bases. The J call may be faulty, since TRBJ2-7 better matches the DNA end. The CDR3 is 14 residues long. CDR1 SEHNR and CDR2 FQNEAQ come from the germline V gene (reference sequence). The CDR3 DNA reads TGTGCCAGCAGCCCCCCCCGGGGGGACTACGAGCAGTACTTC. The encoded protein is CASSPPRGDYEQYF.

The rearrangement links TRBV6-1 to TRBJ2-7, with TRBD1 as a possible D gene (6 bases). Germline CDR1 is MNHNS and CDR2 is SASEGT. Trimming cost V 8 bases and J 2 bases, with 19 bases left between them. This CDR3 has 15 amino acids. CDR3 sequence: CASPGAVNSPYEQYF. The CDR3 DNA reads TGTGCCAGCCCAGGGGCGGTCAATAGCCCCTACGAGCAGTACTTC.

The chain uses TRBV6-1 and TRBJ1-4; the D gene is possibly TRBD1 (5 bases). The V end was cut by 7 bases, the J end by 4 bases, with 10 bases between. CDR3 length: 13 residues. Germline V gene lookup returns CDR1 MNHNS and CDR2 SASEGT. CDR3: CASKTGFNEKLFF. CDR3 coding DNA: TGTGCCAGCAAAACAGGCTTTAATGAAAAACTGTTTTTT.

This sequence joins TRBV27 and TRBJ2-1; 7 positions match TRBD2. Germline CDR1 and CDR2: MNHEY and SMNVEV (reference sequence). The CDR3 consists of 14 residues. J lost 5 bases, V lost 4 bases, and 5 bases had no gene match. CDR3 region: CASSSGRFDNEQFF. DNA for the CDR3: TGTGCCAGCAGTTCCGGGAGGTTCGACAATGAGCAGTTCTTC.

This clone was seen a few times. The J gene is TRBJ1-4, the V gene TRBV5-6; D is unresolved. The V end lost 2 bases, the J end lost 3 bases, and 8 bases lay between the germline ends. The CDR3 runs 14 residues. Germline V CDR1 and CDR2: SGHDT, YYEEEE. The CDR3 protein is CASSFLGPNEKLFF. The CDR3 nucleotides are TGTGCCAGCAGCTTTTTGGGCCCTAATGAAAAACTGTTTTTT.

The chain joins TRBV19 to TRBJ2-3, with 9 bases lining up with TRBD2. Germline V CDR1 and CDR2: LNHDA, SQIVND (reference sequence). The trim removed 1 base at V and 4 bases at J, leaving 3 bases unmatched. The CDR3 extends over 15 amino acids. The CDR3 DNA follows: TGTGCCAGTAGTATAGCTAGCGGGATGGCAGATACGCAGTATTTT. This sequence encodes CASSIASGMADTQYF.

The sample holds one count of this clone. The genes are TRBV4-1 and TRBJ1-2, with 7 bases matching TRBD1. The V and J ends lost 4 bases and 0 bases, in that order; junction bases with no gene match: 8. Germline CDR1 reads MGHRA; CDR2 reads YSYEKL. There are 16 residues in the CDR3. The DNA of the CDR3 is TGCGCCAGCAGCCGCGTAGGGGGGACAGCTAACTATGGCTACACCTTC. Residues: CASSRVGGTANYGYTF.

V gene TRBV19 combines with J gene TRBJ2-7, with D possibly being TRBD2 (5 bases). Trimming stripped 6 bases from V and 2 bases from J, with 17 bases between. The CDR3 covers 15 residues. Germline CDR1 is LNHDA and CDR2 is SQIVND (reference sequence). In DNA, the CDR3 is TGTGCCAGTAGCCACGGGGTGGGGTCAGCCTACGAGCAGTACTTC. It encodes CASSHGVGSAYEQYF.

The genes are TRBV5-1 and TRBJ2-1, with D perhaps TRBD2 (6 bases). Trimming left V 10 bases short and J 8 bases short, with 16 bases between. The CDR3 has 12 amino acids. Looked up from germline, CDR1 is SGHRS and CDR2 is YFSETQ. CDR3 loop: CASKGTFYEQFF. CDR3 nucleotides: TGCGCCTCCAAGGGGACTTTCTATGAGCAGTTCTTC. Full variable domain (outside the CDR3, taken from reference TRBV5-1 and TRBJ2-1): KAGVTQTPRYLIKTRGQQVTLSCSPISGHRSVSWYQQTPGQGLQFLFEYFSETQRNKGNFPGRFSGRQFSNSRSEMNVSTLELGDSALYLCASKGTFYEQFFGPGTRLTVL.

The V gene is TRBV27, the J gene TRBJ2-1; D possibly corresponds to TRBD1 (7 bases). The CDR3 has 20 residues. V was cut by 7 bases and J by 9 bases, with 37 bases left in between. Per germline, CDR1 MNHEY and CDR2 SMNVEV (reference sequence). The CDR3 sequence: CASTPRDTRLAGQQRGEQFF. CDR3 DNA: TGTGCCAGCACCCCCCGGGACACACGTCTGGCGGGACAGCAAAGGGGTGAGCAGTTCTTC.

CDR3 nucleotide sequence: TGTGCCAGCAGCTTAGTAGGACAGGGGGGAGCCTACGAGCAGTACTTC. As protein: CASSLVGQGGAYEQYF. This sequence joins TRBV7-9 and TRBJ2-7; 10 bases are shared with TRBD1. V lost 1 base, J lost 2 bases, and 5 bases stayed unmatched. This CDR3 spans 16 amino acids. Germline loops: CDR1 SEHNR, CDR2 FQNEAQ (reference sequence). Full variable domain (outside the CDR3, taken from reference TRBV7-9 and TRBJ2-7): DTGVSQNPRHKITKRGQNVTFRCDPISEHNRLYWYRQTLGQGPEFLTYFQNEAQLEKSRLLSDRFSAERPKGSFSTLEIQRTEQGDSAMYLCASSLVGQGGAYEQYFGPGTRLTVT.

This clone came up a few times. The genes are TRBV7-9 and TRBJ2-7; possibly TRBD1 for D (6 bases). The V end was cut by 5 bases, the J end by 3 bases, with 17 bases between. The CDR3 has 15 residues. CDR1 SEHNR and CDR2 FQNEAQ come from the germline V gene (reference sequence). The CDR3 DNA reads TGTGCCAGCAGCCCTGTGGGACAACCAGACTACGAGCAGTACTTC. This sequence encodes CASSPVGQPDYEQYF.

The gene calls are TRBV19 and TRBJ1-5; the D is unclear. Trimming took 3 bases from V and 3 from J, leaving 18 bases between them. CDR1 and CDR2 from the germline V gene are LNHDA and SQIVND (reference sequence). CDR3 length: 17 amino acids. For the CDR3, the DNA is TGTGCCAGTAGTATCAATCTGATGGAGGACTACAATCAGCCCCAGCATTTT. This gives the protein CASSINLMEDYNQPQHF.

The rearrangement uses TRBV7-9 and TRBJ2-1, with 7 positions matching TRBD1. The junction had 7 bases not matched to a gene; V was cut back by 5 bases and J by 3 bases. CDR1 is SEHNR and CDR2 is FQNEAQ in the germline V gene (reference sequence). This CDR3 region has 15 residues. The DNA for the CDR3 is TGTGCCAGCAGCAGGGGGACAGAATACTACAATGAGCAGTTCTTC. Encoded protein: CASSRGTEYYNEQFF.

This chain connects TRBV2 to TRBJ2-7; D is perhaps TRBD1 (6 bases). Germline V gene sequence: CDR1 SNHLY, CDR2 FYNNEI. V lost 6 bases and J lost 9, with 15 bases in between. The CDR3 has 12 residues. The CDR3 region is CASSAASTGQYF. As DNA, the CDR3 is TGTGCCAGCAGCGCCGCCTCGACAGGGCAGTACTTC.

The chain links TRBV4-2 to TRBJ1-2; 9 bases line up with TRBD1. After removal of 0 bases from V and 4 bases from J, the junction contained 6 bases not matched to a gene. The CDR3 runs 16 residues. Looked up from germline, CDR1 is LGHNA and CDR2 is YNFKEQ. CDR3 sequence (DNA): TGTGCCAGCAGCCAAGATACGAGGGACAGGGTCTATGGCTACACCTTC. It translates to CASSQDTRDRVYGYTF.

This clone was counted only a few times. The chain recombines TRBV4-2 with TRBJ1-2, with TRBD1 matching 7 bases. In germline, CDR1 is LGHNA, CDR2 YNFKEQ. The ends lost 0 bases at V and 8 bases at J; junction bases unmatched: 3. The CDR3 loop spans 13 amino acids. The CDR3 reads CASSQDYRGGYTF. The CDR3 DNA sequence: TGTGCCAGCAGCCAAGACTACAGGGGAGGCTACACCTTC.

This chain joins TRBV11-2 and TRBJ2-1, with 7 bases that match TRBD2. The CDR3 has 15 residues. The J segment lost 7 bases and the V segment lost 1 base, leaving 7 bases of the junction unmatched. Germline V gene lookup returns CDR1 SGHAT and CDR2 FQNNGV. In nucleotides, the CDR3 is TGTGCCAGCAGCTTAGTCGGATGGGGGGGAAATGAGCAGTTCTTC. The encoded protein is CASSLVGWGGNEQFF.

CDR3 in amino acids: CASSPQGIHEQYF. The CDR3 nucleotides read TGTGCCAGCTCACCACAGGGGATCCACGAGCAGTACTTC. This rearrangement joins TRBV18 to TRBJ2-7, with D tentatively TRBD1 (5 bases). Looked up from germline, CDR1 is KGHSH and CDR2 is LQKENI. Deletions cut 1 base from V and 5 bases from J, with 9 bases between. The CDR3 consists of 13 residues.

The chain has TRBV28 and TRBJ1-5; D is unresolved. The CDR3 has 14 residues. V was pared by 4 bases and J by 3 bases, with 10 bases between. The germline gives CDR1 MDHEN, CDR2 SYDVKM. CDR3 in amino acids: CASSWKQNNQPQHF. The CDR3 bases are TGTGCCAGCAGTTGGAAACAGAACAATCAGCCCCAGCATTTT.

The chain couples TRBV19 to TRBJ1-2; 12 bases agree with TRBD1. The germline V gene encodes CDR1 LNHDA and CDR2 SQIVND (reference sequence). This CDR3 spans 15 amino acids. The V and J ends lost 3 bases and 4 bases, in that order; junction bases with no gene match: 3. The CDR3 DNA is TGTGCCAGTAGTATTGGGACAGGGGGCTTCTATGGCTACACCTTC. Amino acid sequence: CASSIGTGGFYGYTF.

The rearrangement links TRBV9 to TRBJ2-5; no firm D call. The CDR3 spans 14 residues. Trimming removed 0 bases at V and 4 bases at J, with 10 bases between. The germline CDR1 and CDR2 sequences are SGDLS and YYNGEE. CDR3 residues: CASSVDGVGETQYF. CDR3 nucleotide sequence: TGTGCCAGCAGCGTAGATGGTGTCGGAGAGACCCAGTACTTC.